The rows below give T cell receptor beta chains drawn from one sample of a study of PD-L1 blockade in urothelial cancer. The protocol was immunoSEQ multiplex PCR, while the TCRdb copy is restricted to in-frame clones and leaves out a portion. Among fewer than 50,000 clones listed, 80% to 95% were seen once. Sequenced here: PBMCs, sampled around atezolizumab (anti-PD-L1) treatment. These receptors all stem from a man between 65 and 85 years old with urothelial cancer. The conserved cysteine and the conserved F or W are not part of the CDR3 here. A D gene is named only where the DNA matches it firmly.

V gene: TRBV5-1
J gene: TRBJ2-3
D gene: TRBD1
CDR3 length: 13
CDR3 protein: ASSPGQGPWDTQY

V gene: TRBV2
J gene: TRBJ2-3
D gene: .
CDR3 length: 10
CDR3 protein: ASSGLADTQY

V gene: TRBV18
J gene: TRBJ2-1
D gene: TRBD2
CDR3 length: 14
CDR3 protein: ASSPGITSGSNEQF

V gene: TRBV7-6
J gene: TRBJ2-5
D gene: TRBD2
CDR3 length: 14
CDR3 protein: ASSLMGEGPPETQY

V gene: TRBV2
J gene: TRBJ2-5
D gene: TRBD1
CDR3 length: 11
CDR3 protein: ASQQGPGETQY

V gene: TRBV10-3
J gene: TRBJ1-4
D gene: .
CDR3 length: 12
CDR3 protein: AISERGHVEKLF

V gene: TRBV25-1
J gene: TRBJ2-2
D gene: .
CDR3 length: 14
CDR3 protein: ASILEGGGPAGELF

V gene: TRBV7-3
J gene: TRBJ2-1
D gene: .
CDR3 length: 12
CDR3 protein: ASSQTSSYNEQF

V gene: TRBV5-6
J gene: TRBJ2-7
D gene: TRBD1
CDR3 length: 13
CDR3 protein: ASSNRQGAGYEQY

V gene: TRBV5-5
J gene: TRBJ2-3
D gene: TRBD1
CDR3 length: 13
CDR3 protein: ASSIGQVATDTQY

V gene: TRBV28
J gene: TRBJ2-5
D gene: .
CDR3 length: 13
CDR3 protein: ASSFFGDIKETQY

V gene: TRBV7-6
J gene: TRBJ2-7
D gene: .
CDR3 length: 12
CDR3 protein: ASSPRQSSYEQY

V gene: TRBV5-6
J gene: TRBJ2-7
D gene: .
CDR3 length: 11
CDR3 protein: ASSLANYYEQY

V gene: TRBV5-1
J gene: TRBJ1-1
D gene: TRBD1
CDR3 length: 15
CDR3 protein: ASSLAAWDRQNTEAF

V gene: TRBV10-1
J gene: TRBJ2-2
D gene: .
CDR3 length: 12
CDR3 protein: ASSESLETGELF

V gene: TRBV23-1
J gene: TRBJ2-7
D gene: .
CDR3 length: 13
CDR3 protein: ASSSTLPGTYEQY

V gene: TRBV10-3
J gene: TRBJ1-1
D gene: TRBD1
CDR3 length: 15
CDR3 protein: AISESGTGVGYTEAF

V gene: TRBV27
J gene: TRBJ2-7
D gene: TRBD2
CDR3 length: 14
CDR3 protein: ASSLSRGVNLAEQY

V gene: TRBV5-4
J gene: TRBJ1-2
D gene: .
CDR3 length: 11
CDR3 protein: ASSFKGDYGYT

V gene: TRBV28
J gene: TRBJ2-1
D gene: TRBD2
CDR3 length: 14
CDR3 protein: ASSLIAGGPVDEQF

V gene: TRBV10-3
J gene: TRBJ2-3
D gene: TRBD2
CDR3 length: 11
CDR3 protein: AISDRGVDTQY

V gene: TRBV28
J gene: TRBJ2-7
D gene: .
CDR3 length: 10
CDR3 protein: ASSPAVHEQY

V gene: TRBV5-1
J gene: TRBJ1-2
D gene: .
CDR3 length: 11
CDR3 protein: ASSFTGDYGYT

V gene: TRBV28
J gene: TRBJ2-7
D gene: TRBD2
CDR3 length: 11
CDR3 protein: ASLLAGGYEQY

V gene: TRBV11-2
J gene: TRBJ2-7
D gene: TRBD2
CDR3 length: 13
CDR3 protein: ASSLGGSGGGEQY

V gene: TRBV4-2
J gene: TRBJ2-7
D gene: TRBD2
CDR3 length: 13
CDR3 protein: ASSHIRDYSYEQY

V gene: TRBV6-5
J gene: TRBJ1-2
D gene: .
CDR3 length: 12
CDR3 protein: ASSYSAQNYGYT

V gene: TRBV5-1
J gene: TRBJ2-1
D gene: .
CDR3 length: 14
CDR3 protein: ASSLVQAGSYNEQF

V gene: TRBV27
J gene: TRBJ2-7
D gene: TRBD2
CDR3 length: 14
CDR3 protein: ASSFYLAGGTHEQY

V gene: TRBV11-2
J gene: TRBJ2-3
D gene: .
CDR3 length: 14
CDR3 protein: ASSLVFGGYTDTQY

V gene: TRBV5-6
J gene: TRBJ1-5
D gene: TRBD1
CDR3 length: 13
CDR3 protein: ASSGGTGVGQPQH

V gene: TRBV2
J gene: TRBJ2-3
D gene: TRBD2
CDR3 length: 15
CDR3 protein: ASSRLAGGSGTDTQY

V gene: TRBV4-1
J gene: TRBJ2-1
D gene: .
CDR3 length: 12
CDR3 protein: ASSQNEAYNEQF

V gene: TRBV27
J gene: TRBJ2-7
D gene: .
CDR3 length: 12
CDR3 protein: ASSFAASSYEQY

V gene: TRBV2
J gene: TRBJ2-3
D gene: TRBD2
CDR3 length: 14
CDR3 protein: ASRLGTSGSADTQY

V gene: TRBV5-1
J gene: TRBJ2-7
D gene: TRBD2
CDR3 length: 15
CDR3 protein: ASSLLAGDLGVHEQY

V gene: TRBV6-1
J gene: TRBJ2-1
D gene: TRBD1
CDR3 length: 13
CDR3 protein: ASSKDRALYNEQF

V gene: TRBV11-2
J gene: TRBJ2-7
D gene: TRBD2
CDR3 length: 13
CDR3 protein: ASSSLAGGVYEQY

V gene: TRBV10-3
J gene: TRBJ2-7
D gene: .
CDR3 length: 10
CDR3 protein: AIRGGSYEQY

V gene: TRBV2
J gene: TRBJ2-3
D gene: TRBD2
CDR3 length: 12
CDR3 protein: ASMAGGPGDTQY

V gene: TRBV6-4
J gene: TRBJ2-3
D gene: TRBD2
CDR3 length: 12
CDR3 protein: ASSVGLAGDTQY

V gene: TRBV28
J gene: TRBJ1-1
D gene: .
CDR3 length: 10
CDR3 protein: ASSPWTLLAF

V gene: TRBV19
J gene: TRBJ1-1
D gene: .
CDR3 length: 12
CDR3 protein: ASSIGHRNTEAF